The T cell receptor (beta chain) under discussion was sequenced for a study of cytomegalovirus exposure and HLA in healthy donors. Overall study results and limits: TCR beta chain V- and J-gene trimming was linked, in a later analysis, to a missense variant in DCLRE1C. Listed as cytomegalovirus-associated were 150 to 200 TCR beta chains.

Donors showed nominal health when sampled, although they likely had unrecorded immune exposures. CDR3 length: 14 residues. The V segment lost 4 bases and the J segment 5 bases; nucleotides outside the gene matches: 5. CDR1 and CDR2 from the germline V gene are MNHEY and SVGAGI. About this clone itself: Antigen specificity is unknown.

Primers included in the PCR were 60 Vbeta and 13 Jbeta primers. Assay: immunoSEQ multiplex PCR; the TCRdb copy retains only in-frame clones and omits some. The sample lists approximately 130,000 clones; over 75% were seen once. J is TRBJ1-1 and V is TRBV6-5; the match to TRBD1 covers 9 bases. Material: PBMCs. The source is a boy younger than 18 in good health and CMV-seronegative. CDR3: CASSFGTGRTEAFF. CDR3 nucleotide sequence: TGTGCCAGCAGTTTTGGGACAGGGAGAACTGAAGCTTTCTTT.